The 29 T cell receptor beta chains reported below all come from one sample, sequenced in a study of blood T cell repertoires in COVID-19. Clones were read by immunoSEQ multiplex PCR, and TCRdb kept only the in-frame ones, dropping some. Among 200,000 to 300,000 clones listed, more than 80% were seen once. Material: peripheral blood. Source of these receptors: a woman aged 40 to 50 with acute or convalescent COVID-19.

The chain combines TRBV18 with TRBJ1-4; 8 bases agree with TRBD1. Germline V gene data show CDR1 as KGHSH and CDR2 as LQKENI. CDR3 size: 14 residues. The ends lost 5 bases at V and 8 bases at J; junction bases unmatched: 7. The CDR3, as DNA: TGTGCCAGCTCATGGACAGGGCAGGGGGAAAAACTGTTTTTT. Translated, it gives CASSWTGQGEKLFF. Based on the CDR3 plus reference TRBV18 and TRBJ1-4, the full variable domain is NAGVMQNPRHLVRRRGQEARLRCSPMKGHSHVYWYRQLPEEGLKFMVYLQKENIIDESGMPKERFSAEFPKEGPSILRIQQVVRGDSAAYFCASSWTGQGEKLFFGSGTQLSVL.

The chain employs TRBV7-3 and TRBJ2-3; 7 bases match TRBD2. Trimming removed 3 bases from V and 1 base from J; junction bases left unmatched: 4. Germline V gene sequence: CDR1 SGHTA, CDR2 FQGTGA. There are 15 residues in the CDR3. CDR3: CASSFGGGGTDTQYF. CDR3 nucleotide sequence: TGTGCCAGCAGCTTCGGTGGGGGGGGCACAGATACGCAGTATTTT.

The chain employs TRBV2 and TRBJ1-5; D is undetermined. The CDR3 consists of 15 residues. Trimming took off 3 bases at V and 5 bases at J, with 14 bases between the two ends. Germline CDR1 and CDR2: SNHLY and FYNNEI. The CDR3 protein is CASSDNSGLYQPQHF. The CDR3 nucleotides read TGTGCCAGCAGTGATAACTCAGGTCTCTATCAGCCCCAGCATTTT.

The V and J genes are TRBV18 and TRBJ2-2; D unresolved. Germline assignment: CDR1 KGHSH and CDR2 LQKENI. V was shortened by 2 bases and J by 6 bases, with 10 bases between the two germline ends. The CDR3 contains 14 residues. In nucleotides, the CDR3 is TGTGCCAGCTCACCAGCCTCCGCGGCCGGGGAGCTGTTTTTT. Amino acid sequence: CASSPASAAGELFF.

This clone was observed a handful of times. The gene calls are TRBV6-5 and TRBJ1-6, with D possibly matching TRBD1 (6 bases). The CDR3 is 14 residues long. The V end lost 10 bases, the J end lost 14 bases, and 24 bases lay between the germline ends. Germline V gene sequence: CDR1 MNHEY, CDR2 SVGAGI. This CDR3 reads CAIHPQGLLGALHF. CDR3 in DNA: TGTGCCATACACCCCCAGGGGCTTTTGGGGGCCCTCCACTTT.

This clone was detected only once. The V and J genes are TRBV9 and TRBJ2-5, with TRBD2 matching 11 bases. Trimming cost V 4 bases and J 9 bases; bases outside gene matches: 14. The CDR3 has 16 residues. CDR1 is SGDLS and CDR2 is YYNGEE in the germline V gene. The CDR3 DNA reads TGTGCCAGCAGCCCCGGGACTAGCGGAAACCCCGGGGCCCAGTACTTC. Encoded protein: CASSPGTSGNPGAQYF.

This chain uses TRBV4-1 with TRBJ1-1, with TRBD1 as a possible D gene (5 bases). Between the trimmed V and J ends, which lost 4 bases and 4 bases, there was a span of 19 bases. CDR1 and CDR2 from the germline V gene are MGHRA and YSYEKL. The CDR3 sequence is 16 residues long. CDR3 bases: TGCGCCAGCAGCCCAAGAGATGTCAGTGGGGCCACTGAAGCTTTCTTT. Translating it yields CASSPRDVSGATEAFF.

This sequence joins TRBV4-1 and TRBJ2-1, with 8 bases that match TRBD1. This CDR3 region has 17 residues. The trim removed 4 bases at V and 4 bases at J, leaving 12 bases unmatched. Germline CDR1 MGHRA, CDR2 YSYEKL. The CDR3 DNA follows: TGCGCCAGCAGCCGTTCATCCCGGGACAGGATATACAATGAGCAGTTCTTC. It translates to CASSRSSRDRIYNEQFF.

In DNA form, the CDR3 reads TGTGCCAGCAGCTCAGGGTTCACCTACGAGCAGTACGTC. It encodes CASSSGFTYEQYV. The V call is TRBV7-9, the J call TRBJ2-7; D possibly corresponds to TRBD1 (5 bases). The CDR3 has 13 residues. CDR1 and CDR2 (germline): SEHNR, FQNEAQ (reference sequence). Between the trimmed V and J ends, which lost 4 bases and 2 bases, there was a span of 9 bases.

This chain joins TRBV4-1 and TRBJ1-5, with 8 bases fitting TRBD1. Germline V gene data show CDR1 as MGHRA and CDR2 as YSYEKL. Unmatched junction bases numbered 4, after V lost 3 bases and J lost 0 bases. The CDR3 length is 16 residues. CDR3 sequence reads: CASSQGTGYSNQPQHF. The CDR3 DNA follows: TGCGCCAGCAGCCAGGGGACAGGCTATAGCAATCAGCCCCAGCATTTT.

CDR3 coding DNA: TGTGCCTGGAGTTATGGGCAGGGCGGAAACACCATATATTTT. Its protein product is CAWSYGQGGNTIYF. V usage is TRBV30 and J usage is TRBJ1-3; possibly TRBD1 for D (5 bases). Between the trimmed V and J ends, which lost 2 bases and 4 bases, there was a span of 12 bases. Germline lookup yields CDR1 GTSNPN and CDR2 SVGIG (reference sequence). CDR3 size: 14 residues.

This chain joins TRBV6-6 and TRBJ1-5; D perhaps matches TRBD1 (6 bases). The CDR3 extends over 24 amino acids. The V end lost 5 bases, the J end lost 1 base, and 39 bases lay between the germline ends. Germline CDR1 MNHNY, CDR2 SVGAGI (reference sequence). CDR3: CASSRPLKGGRVGRVMVSNQPQHF. For the CDR3, the DNA is TGTGCCAGCAGTCGACCCCTGAAGGGGGGTCGGGTTGGGAGGGTAATGGTCAGCAATCAGCCCCAGCATTTT.

The chain recombines TRBV19 with TRBJ1-5; 7 positions agree with TRBD1. CDR3 length equals 15 residues. The junction had 11 bases not matched to a gene; V was cut back by 11 bases and J by 1 base. CDR1 is LNHDA and CDR2 is SQIVND in the germline V gene (reference sequence). The CDR3 coding sequence is TGTGCCTCAGGGAGACAGGGTTGGAGCAATCAGCCCCAGCATTTT. Translating it yields CASGRQGWSNQPQHF.

This rearrangement joins TRBV5-1 to TRBJ2-3; 14 bases line up with TRBD2. The J segment lost 1 base and the V segment lost 4 bases, leaving 5 bases of the junction unmatched. CDR1 is SGHRS, CDR2 YFSETQ, per germline. The CDR3 runs 17 residues. The DNA for the CDR3 is TGCGCCAGCAGCAAAGGACTAGCGGGGGGCGGCACAGATACGCAGTATTTT. Residues: CASSKGLAGGGTDTQYF.

The rearrangement joins TRBV2 to TRBJ2-1, with 7 bases matching TRBD2. Unmatched junction bases numbered 10, after V lost 5 bases and J lost 9 bases. Germline V gives CDR1 SNHLY, CDR2 FYNNEI. This CDR3 contains 14 residues. This CDR3 is CASSTQLASGEQFF. CDR3 DNA sequence: TGTGCCAGCAGTACCCAACTAGCGTCAGGTGAGCAGTTCTTC.

This sequence joins TRBV12-5 and TRBJ1-2, with no clear D. CDR3 length: 20 residues. The V and J ends lost 0 bases and 0 bases respectively, with 23 bases between them. Germline CDR1 and CDR2: LGHNT and FRNRAP. The CDR3 region has the DNA TGTGCTAGTGGTTTGGTACTCCCGGGGTTTTTTCCCTCTCCTAACTATGGCTACACCTTC. Translation gives CASGLVLPGFFPSPNYGYTF.

The gene calls are TRBV20-1 and TRBJ1-1; TRBD1 matches at 8 bases. V lost 3 bases to trimming and J lost 2 bases; unmatched junction nucleotides: 2. The CDR3 has 13 residues. CDR1 is DFQATT, CDR2 SNEGSKA, per germline (reference sequence). The CDR3 spells CSASPGGNTEAFF. The CDR3 DNA follows: TGCAGTGCTAGTCCAGGGGGCAACACTGAAGCTTTCTTT.

Comment on this clone: The identical CDR3 is also encoded by other nucleotide sequences in the sample. The chain has TRBV4-1 and TRBJ1-1; D gene uncertain. CDR3 length: 14 amino acids. V dropped 0 bases and J dropped 1 base, with 6 bases sitting between them. Germline V gene sequence: CDR1 MGHRA, CDR2 YSYEKL. Here the CDR3 reads CASSQDRGNTEAFF. In DNA, the CDR3 is TGCGCCAGCAGCCAAGATCGGGGGAACACTGAAGCTTTCTTT.

The chain links TRBV6-6 to TRBJ1-1; no clear D gene. Trimming shortened V by 2 bases and J by 6 bases, and 7 bases separated the two germline ends. Germline V gene data show CDR1 as MNHNY and CDR2 as SVGAGI (reference sequence). This CDR3 comprises 12 residues. CDR3 in DNA: TGTGCCAGCAGTTACCTTGGGCCTGAAGCTTTCTTT. Translation: CASSYLGPEAFF.

The chain has TRBV25-1 and TRBJ1-1, with D possibly matching TRBD1 (5 bases). Trimming left V 4 bases short and J 1 base short, with 10 bases between. The CDR3 is 14 residues long. Germline V gene lookup returns CDR1 MGHDK and CDR2 SYGVNS. CDR3 in DNA: TGTGCCAGCAGTGGCATCACAGGGAACACTGAAGCTTTCTTT. This encodes CASSGITGNTEAFF. Full variable domain (outside the CDR3, taken from reference TRBV25-1 and TRBJ1-1): EADIYQTPRYLVIGTGKKITLECSQTMGHDKMYWYQQDPGMELHLIHYSYGVNSTEKGDLSSESTVSRIRTEHFPLTLESARPSHTSQYLCASSGITGNTEAFFGQGTRLTVV.

V usage is TRBV2 and J usage is TRBJ1-1; D might be TRBD1 (5 bases). Germline V gene sequence: CDR1 SNHLY, CDR2 FYNNEI. Between the trimmed V and J ends, which lost 6 bases and 1 base, there was a span of 12 bases. The CDR3 spans 14 residues. CDR3 nucleotide sequence: TGTGCCAGCAGGTGGGGGGGATCGAACACTGAAGCTTTCTTT. It specifies CASRWGGSNTEAFF.

This chain connects TRBV3-1 (or the pseudogene TRBV3-2) to TRBJ1-1; weak D call: TRBD1 (5 bases). The CDR3 is made up of 11 amino acids. CDR1 is LGHDT, CDR2 YNNKEL, per germline (reference sequence). With 6 bases removed from V and 7 bases from J, the gap between germline ends came to 9 bases. For the CDR3, the DNA is TGTGCCAGCAGTGCCGGGGGTGAAGCTTTCTTT. Protein sequence: CASSAGGEAFF.

The chain is built from TRBV2 and TRBJ1-3, with D perhaps TRBD1 (5 bases). The CDR3 is made up of 13 amino acids. Germline CDR1 reads SNHLY; CDR2 reads FYNNEI. Deletions cut 6 bases from V and 3 bases from J, with 9 bases between. In nucleotides, the CDR3 is TGTGCCAGCAGGGGGGGAGGTGGAAACACCATATATTTT. Amino acids: CASRGGGGNTIYF.

This rearrangement joins TRBV11-2 to TRBJ1-1; D is unresolved. Germline-derived CDR1 and CDR2 are SGHAT and FQNNGV. Trimming removed 5 bases at V and 5 bases at J, with 9 bases between. The CDR3 runs 12 residues. The CDR3 is CASSQPGTEAFF. CDR3 DNA sequence: TGTGCCAGCAGCCAACCGGGGACTGAAGCTTTCTTT.

V usage is TRBV30 and J usage is TRBJ2-6; the D gene is possibly TRBD1 (5 bases). Germline CDR1 GTSNPN, CDR2 SVGIG (reference sequence). The CDR3 has 16 residues. V gave up 1 base and J gave up 0 bases, with 10 bases separating them. The CDR3 loop reads CAWSAQQVSGANVLTF. CDR3 bases: TGTGCCTGGAGTGCACAACAGGTCTCTGGGGCCAACGTCCTGACTTTC.

This clone was counted once. The chain employs TRBV7-9 and TRBJ2-1, with 10 bases aligning to TRBD2. V lost 4 bases, J lost 5 bases, and 11 bases stayed unmatched. This CDR3 comprises 17 residues. Germline values: CDR1 SEHNR, CDR2 FQNEAQ (reference sequence). The CDR3 loop reads CASSSSGGAVSHNEQFF. CDR3 sequence (DNA): TGTGCCAGCAGCTCGAGCGGGGGGGCCGTAAGTCACAATGAGCAGTTCTTC.

The rearrangement uses TRBV7-3 and TRBJ2-3; D ambiguous. CDR1 SGHTA and CDR2 FQGTGA come from the germline V gene. The CDR3 totals 13 residues. V was cut by 0 bases and J by 6 bases, with 7 bases left in between. CDR3 bases: TGTGCCAGCAGCTTAACTCCCTCCGATACGCAGTATTTT. Its protein product is CASSLTPSDTQYF.

The V gene is TRBV6-5, the J gene TRBJ1-2, with D perhaps TRBD1 (6 bases). Germline assignment: CDR1 MNHEY and CDR2 SVGAGI. The CDR3 has 14 residues. V lost 6 bases, J lost 2 bases, and 13 bases lay in between. The CDR3, as DNA: TGTGCCAGCAGGGCGGGGGCGGTAAACTATGGCTACACCTTC. This encodes CASRAGAVNYGYTF.

The chain uses TRBV6-1 and TRBJ1-1, with a weak D call TRBD1 (5 bases). Germline CDR1 MNHNS, CDR2 SASEGT. This CDR3 comprises 15 residues. V lost 2 bases to trimming and J lost 0 bases, with 10 bases between them. CDR3 sequence (DNA): TGTGCCAGCAGTGAAAATTGGGGGGTGAACACTGAAGCTTTCTTT. Encoded protein: CASSENWGVNTEAFF.